This TCR beta chain was sequenced during a study of yellow fever vaccine responses in identical twins. The germline CDR1 and CDR2 sequences are SGHTA and FQGTGA. The length of the CDR3 is 17 residues. The V end lost 5 bases, the J end lost 1 base, and 18 bases lay between the germline ends. A single record per CDR3 protein comes from TCRdb applying MiXCR to the RT-PCR reads. Of more than 2,000 distinct CDR3 sequences in the sample, roughly nine tenths were seen once. This clonotype was counted a single time. The rearrangement joins TRBV7-3 to TRBJ1-3; D possibly corresponds to TRBD1 (5 bases). This clonotype was obtained from a woman younger than 35 who received the yellow fever vaccine. The sequencing used T cells from blood (PBMCs), unsorted or a sorted subset (not recorded which), collected before or after yellow fever vaccination (not recorded which). The CDR3 DNA reads TGTGCCAGCAGCAGAAAGGCGGGGCAAGGGTCTGGAAACACCATATATTTT. Residues: CASSRKAGQGSGNTIYF.